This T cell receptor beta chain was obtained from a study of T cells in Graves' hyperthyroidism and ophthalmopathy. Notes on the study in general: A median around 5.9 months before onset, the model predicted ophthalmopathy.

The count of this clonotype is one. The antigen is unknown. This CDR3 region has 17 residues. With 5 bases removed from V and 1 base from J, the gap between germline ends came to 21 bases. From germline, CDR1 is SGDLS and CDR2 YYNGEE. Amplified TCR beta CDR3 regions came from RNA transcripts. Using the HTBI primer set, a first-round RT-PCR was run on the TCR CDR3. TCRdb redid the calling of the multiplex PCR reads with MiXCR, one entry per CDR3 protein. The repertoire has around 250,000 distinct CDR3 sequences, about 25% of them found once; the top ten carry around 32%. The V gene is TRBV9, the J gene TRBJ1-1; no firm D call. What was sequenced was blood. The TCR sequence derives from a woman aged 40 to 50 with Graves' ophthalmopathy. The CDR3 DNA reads TGTGCCAGCAGTTACCCGGCCCTCATTGAGGCGAACACTGAAGCTTTCTTT. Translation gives CASSYPALIEANTEAFF.